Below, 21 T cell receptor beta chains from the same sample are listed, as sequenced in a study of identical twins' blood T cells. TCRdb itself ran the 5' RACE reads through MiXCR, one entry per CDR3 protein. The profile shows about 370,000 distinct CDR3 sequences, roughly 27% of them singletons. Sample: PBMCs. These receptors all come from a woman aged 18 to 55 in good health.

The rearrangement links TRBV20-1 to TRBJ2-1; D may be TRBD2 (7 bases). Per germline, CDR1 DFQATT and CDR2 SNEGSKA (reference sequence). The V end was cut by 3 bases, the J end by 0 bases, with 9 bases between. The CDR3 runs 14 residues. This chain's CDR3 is CSASRGGSYNEQFF. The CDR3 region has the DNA TGCAGTGCTAGTAGGGGGGGCTCCTACAATGAGCAGTTCTTC.

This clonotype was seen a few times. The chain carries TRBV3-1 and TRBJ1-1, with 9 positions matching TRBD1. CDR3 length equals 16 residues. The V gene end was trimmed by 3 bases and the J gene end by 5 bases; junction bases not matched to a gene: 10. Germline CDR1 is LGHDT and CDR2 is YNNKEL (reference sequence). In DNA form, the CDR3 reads TGTGCCAGCAGCCAGACCTTCGGGACAGGGTTGACTGAAGCTTTCTTT. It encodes CASSQTFGTGLTEAFF. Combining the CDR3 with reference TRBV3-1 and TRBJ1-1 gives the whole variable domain DTAVSQTPKYLVTQMGNDKSIKCEQNLGHDTMYWYKQDSKKFLKIMFSYNNKELIINETVPNRFSPKSPDKAHLNLHINSLELGDSAVYFCASSQTFGTGLTEAFFGQGTRLTVV.

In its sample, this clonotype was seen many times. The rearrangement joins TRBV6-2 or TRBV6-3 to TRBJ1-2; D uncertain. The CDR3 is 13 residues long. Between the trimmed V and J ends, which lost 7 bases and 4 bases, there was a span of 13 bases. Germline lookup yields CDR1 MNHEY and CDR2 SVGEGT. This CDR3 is CASTDNLAYGYTF. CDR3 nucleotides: TGTGCCAGCACCGATAACCTGGCCTATGGCTACACCTTC.

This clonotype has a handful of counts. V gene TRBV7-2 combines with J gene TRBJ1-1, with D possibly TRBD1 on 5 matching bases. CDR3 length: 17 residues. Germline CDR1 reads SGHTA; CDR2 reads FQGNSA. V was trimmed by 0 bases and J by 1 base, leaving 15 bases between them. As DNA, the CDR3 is TGTGCCAGCAGCTTAGCTAGGCGGGGGATCGGGAACACTGAAGCTTTCTTT. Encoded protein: CASSLARRGIGNTEAFF.

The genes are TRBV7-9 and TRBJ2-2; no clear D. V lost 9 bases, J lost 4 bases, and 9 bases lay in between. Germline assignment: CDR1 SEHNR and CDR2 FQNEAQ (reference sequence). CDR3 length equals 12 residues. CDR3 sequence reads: CASSGPTGELFF. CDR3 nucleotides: TGTGCCAGTTCCGGACCCACCGGGGAGCTGTTTTTT.

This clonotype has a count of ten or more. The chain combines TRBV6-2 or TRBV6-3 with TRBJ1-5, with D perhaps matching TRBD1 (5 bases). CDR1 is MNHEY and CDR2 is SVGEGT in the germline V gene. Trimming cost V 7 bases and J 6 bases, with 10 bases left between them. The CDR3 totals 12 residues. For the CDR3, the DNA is TGTGCCAGCAAGGTCGGGGGTCAGCCCCAGCATTTT. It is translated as CASKVGGQPQHF.

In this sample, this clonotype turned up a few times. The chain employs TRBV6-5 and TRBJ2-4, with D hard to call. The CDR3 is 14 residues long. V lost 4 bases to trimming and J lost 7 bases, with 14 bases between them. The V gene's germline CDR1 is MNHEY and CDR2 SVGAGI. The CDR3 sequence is CASSFDPSRNIQYF. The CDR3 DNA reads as TGTGCCAGCAGTTTCGACCCCTCCAGGAACATTCAGTACTTC.

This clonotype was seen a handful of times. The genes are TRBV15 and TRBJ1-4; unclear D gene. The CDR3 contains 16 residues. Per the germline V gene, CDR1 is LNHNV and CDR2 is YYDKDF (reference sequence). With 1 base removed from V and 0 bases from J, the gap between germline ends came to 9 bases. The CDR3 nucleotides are TGTGCCACCAGCAGAGCGCCCACAGCAACTAATGAAAAACTGTTTTTT. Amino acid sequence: CATSRAPTATNEKLFF.

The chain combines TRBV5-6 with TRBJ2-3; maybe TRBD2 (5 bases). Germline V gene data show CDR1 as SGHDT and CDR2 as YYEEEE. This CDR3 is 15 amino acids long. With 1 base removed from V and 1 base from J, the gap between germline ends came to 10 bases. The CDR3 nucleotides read TGTGCCAGCAGCTTGACTAGAACTCGCACAGATACGCAGTATTTT. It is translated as CASSLTRTRTDTQYF.

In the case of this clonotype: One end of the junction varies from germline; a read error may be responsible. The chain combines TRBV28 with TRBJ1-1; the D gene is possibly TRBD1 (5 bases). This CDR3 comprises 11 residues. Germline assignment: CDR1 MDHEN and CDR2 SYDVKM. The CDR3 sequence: CVSRDGTEAFF. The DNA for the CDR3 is TGTGTCAGCAGGGATGGCACTGAAGCTTTCTTT. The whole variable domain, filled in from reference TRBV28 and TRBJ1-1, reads DVKVTQSSRYLVKRTGEKVFLECVQDMDHENMFWYRQDPGLGLRLIYFSYDVKMKEKGDIPEGYSVSREKKERFSLILESASTNQTSMYLCVSRDGTEAFFGQGTRLTVV.

This CDR3 reads CAVHPGGRNTEAFF. In DNA form, the CDR3 reads TGTGCCGTTCATCCGGGGGGCCGGAACACTGAAGCTTTCTTT. The chain links TRBV10-3 to TRBJ1-1, with a tentative D call TRBD1 (6 bases). The CDR3 covers 14 residues. V was shortened by 11 bases and J by 1 base, with 17 bases between the two germline ends. CDR1 ENHRY and CDR2 SYGVKD come from the germline V gene.

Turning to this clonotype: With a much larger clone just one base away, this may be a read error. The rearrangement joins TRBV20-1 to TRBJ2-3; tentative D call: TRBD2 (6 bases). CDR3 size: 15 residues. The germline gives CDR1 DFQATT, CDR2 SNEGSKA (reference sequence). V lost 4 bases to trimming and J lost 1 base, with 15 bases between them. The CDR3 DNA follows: TGCAGTGCTATCTCGGTCGAGCGGGGCACAGATACGCAGTATTTT. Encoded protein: CSAISVERGTDTQYF.

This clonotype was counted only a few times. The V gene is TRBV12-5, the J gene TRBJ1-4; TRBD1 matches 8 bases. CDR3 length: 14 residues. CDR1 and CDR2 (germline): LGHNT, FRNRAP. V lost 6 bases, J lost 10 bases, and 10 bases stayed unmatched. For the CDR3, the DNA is TGTGCTAGTGGCGAGGACAGGGAAAGCGGAAAACTGTTTTTT. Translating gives CASGEDRESGKLFF.

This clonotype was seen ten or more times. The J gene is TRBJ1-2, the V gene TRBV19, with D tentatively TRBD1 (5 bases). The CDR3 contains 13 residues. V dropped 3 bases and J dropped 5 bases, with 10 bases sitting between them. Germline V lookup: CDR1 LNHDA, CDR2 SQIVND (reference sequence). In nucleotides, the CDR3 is TGTGCCAGTAGTATCTCAGGGATGTATGGCTACACCTTC. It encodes CASSISGMYGYTF.

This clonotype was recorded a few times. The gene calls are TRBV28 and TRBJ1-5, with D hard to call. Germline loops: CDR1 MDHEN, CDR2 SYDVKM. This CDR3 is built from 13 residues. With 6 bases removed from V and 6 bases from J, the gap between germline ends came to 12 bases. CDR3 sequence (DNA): TGTGCCAGCAGATCCCTTAGTCCTCAGCCCCAGCATTTT. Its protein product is CASRSLSPQPQHF.

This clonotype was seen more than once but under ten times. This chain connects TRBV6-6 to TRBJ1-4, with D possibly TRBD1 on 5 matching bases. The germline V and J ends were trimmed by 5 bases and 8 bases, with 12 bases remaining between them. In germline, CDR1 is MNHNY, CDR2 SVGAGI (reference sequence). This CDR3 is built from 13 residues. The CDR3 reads CASSPGIREKLFF. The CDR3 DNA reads TGTGCCAGCAGTCCAGGGATACGCGAAAAACTGTTTTTT.

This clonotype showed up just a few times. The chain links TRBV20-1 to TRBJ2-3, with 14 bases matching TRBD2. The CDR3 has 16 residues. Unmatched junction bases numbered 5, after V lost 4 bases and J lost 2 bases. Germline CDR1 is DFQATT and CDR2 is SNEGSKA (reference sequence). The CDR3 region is CSAIGLAGGLTDTQYF. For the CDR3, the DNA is TGCAGTGCTATCGGACTAGCGGGGGGCCTCACAGATACGCAGTATTTT.

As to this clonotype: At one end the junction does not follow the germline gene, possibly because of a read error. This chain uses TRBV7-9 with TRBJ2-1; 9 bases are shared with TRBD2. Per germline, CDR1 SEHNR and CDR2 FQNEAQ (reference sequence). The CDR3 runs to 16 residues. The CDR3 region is CASSVTSGYSYNEQLF. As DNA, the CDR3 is TGTGCCAGCAGCGTCACTAGCGGGTACTCCTACAATGAGCAGCTCTTC.

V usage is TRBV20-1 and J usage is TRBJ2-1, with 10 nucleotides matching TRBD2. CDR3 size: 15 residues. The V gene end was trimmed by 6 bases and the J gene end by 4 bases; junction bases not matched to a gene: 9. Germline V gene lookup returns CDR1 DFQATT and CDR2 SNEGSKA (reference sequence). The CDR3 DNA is TGCAGTGCCAGAAGAGCGGGGGGGAGGTACAATGAGCAGTTCTTC. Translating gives CSARRAGGRYNEQFF.

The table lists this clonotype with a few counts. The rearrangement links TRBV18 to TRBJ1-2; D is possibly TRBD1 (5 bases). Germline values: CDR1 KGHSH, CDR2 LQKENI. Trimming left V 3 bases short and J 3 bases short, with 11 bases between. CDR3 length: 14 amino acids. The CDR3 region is CASSPQGYDYGYTF. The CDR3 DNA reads TGTGCCAGCTCACCGCAGGGATATGACTATGGCTACACCTTC. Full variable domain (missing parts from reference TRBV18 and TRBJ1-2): NAGVMQNPRHLVRRRGQEARLRCSPMKGHSHVYWYRQLPEEGLKFMVYLQKENIIDESGMPKERFSAEFPKEGPSILRIQQVVRGDSAAYFCASSPQGYDYGYTFGSGTRLTVV.

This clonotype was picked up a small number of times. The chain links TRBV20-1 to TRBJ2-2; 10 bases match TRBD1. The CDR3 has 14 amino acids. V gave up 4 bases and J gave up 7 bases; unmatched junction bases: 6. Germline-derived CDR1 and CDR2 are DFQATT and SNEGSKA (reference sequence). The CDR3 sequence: CSATRTGGGGELFF. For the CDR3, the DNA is TGCAGTGCTACGCGGACAGGGGGAGGCGGGGAGCTGTTTTTT.